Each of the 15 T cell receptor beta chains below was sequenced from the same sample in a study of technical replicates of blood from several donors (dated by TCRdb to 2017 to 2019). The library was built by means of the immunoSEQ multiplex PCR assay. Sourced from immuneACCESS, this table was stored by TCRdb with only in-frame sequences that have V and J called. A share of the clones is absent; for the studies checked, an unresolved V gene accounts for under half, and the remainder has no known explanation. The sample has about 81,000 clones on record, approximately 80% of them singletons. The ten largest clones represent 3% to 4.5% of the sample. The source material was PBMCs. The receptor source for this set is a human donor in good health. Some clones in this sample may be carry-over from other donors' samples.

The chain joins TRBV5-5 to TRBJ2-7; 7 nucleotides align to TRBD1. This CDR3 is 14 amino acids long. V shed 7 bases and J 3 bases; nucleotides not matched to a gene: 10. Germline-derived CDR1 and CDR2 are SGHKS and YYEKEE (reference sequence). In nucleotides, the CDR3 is TGTGCCAGCGGTCAAAGGGGGCAGATCTACGAGCAGTACTTC. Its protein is CASGQRGQIYEQYF.

The CDR3: CASKREVDTQYF. The CDR3 DNA is TGTGCCAGCAAGCGGGAGGTAGATACGCAGTATTTT. This chain joins TRBV2 and TRBJ2-3; 9 nucleotides line up with TRBD2. Trimming removed 7 bases from V and 5 bases from J; junction bases left unmatched: 1. The CDR3 length is 12 residues. CDR1 SNHLY and CDR2 FYNNEI come from the germline V gene.

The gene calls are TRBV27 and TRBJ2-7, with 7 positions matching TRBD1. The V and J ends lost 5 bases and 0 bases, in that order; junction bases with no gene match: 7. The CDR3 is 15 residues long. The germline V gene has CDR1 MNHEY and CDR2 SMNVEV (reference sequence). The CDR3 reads CASSMPGQSSYEQYF. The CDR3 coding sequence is TGTGCCAGCAGTATGCCGGGACAGAGCTCCTACGAGCAGTACTTC.

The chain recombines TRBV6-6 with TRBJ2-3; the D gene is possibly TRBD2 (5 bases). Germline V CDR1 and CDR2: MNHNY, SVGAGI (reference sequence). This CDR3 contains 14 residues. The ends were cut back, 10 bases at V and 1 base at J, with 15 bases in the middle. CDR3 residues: CATRAGRGTDTQYF. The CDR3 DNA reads TGTGCCACCCGAGCTGGGAGAGGCACAGATACGCAGTATTTT.

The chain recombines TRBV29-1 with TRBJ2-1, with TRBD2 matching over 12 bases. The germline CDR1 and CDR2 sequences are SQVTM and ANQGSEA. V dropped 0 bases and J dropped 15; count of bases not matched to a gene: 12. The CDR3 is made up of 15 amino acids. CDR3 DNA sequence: TGCAGCGTTGAAGATTACGAAACTAGCGGGGGGATTCCGTTCTTC. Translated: CSVEDYETSGGIPFF.

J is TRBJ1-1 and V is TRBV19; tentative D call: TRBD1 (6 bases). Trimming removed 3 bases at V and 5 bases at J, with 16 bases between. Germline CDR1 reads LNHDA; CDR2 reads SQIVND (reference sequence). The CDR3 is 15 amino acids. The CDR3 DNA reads TGTGCCAGTAGTATTGGTCGGGGGGCCAGGACTGAAGCTTTCTTT. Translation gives CASSIGRGARTEAFF.

The chain's CDR3 is CSASSANEQFF. The CDR3 region has the DNA TGCAGTGCTAGCAGCGCGAACGAGCAGTTCTTC. The chain employs TRBV20-1 and TRBJ2-1; D gene ambiguous. The germline CDR1 and CDR2 sequences are DFQATT and SNEGSKA (reference sequence). V lost 3 bases, J lost 10 bases, and 10 bases lay in between. The CDR3 is made up of 11 amino acids.

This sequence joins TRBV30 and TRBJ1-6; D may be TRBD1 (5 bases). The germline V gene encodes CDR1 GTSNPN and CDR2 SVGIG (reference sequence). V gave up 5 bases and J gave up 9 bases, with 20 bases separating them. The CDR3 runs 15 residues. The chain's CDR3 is CAWGVNQGVGSPLHF. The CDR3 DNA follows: TGTGCCTGGGGCGTGAATCAGGGTGTGGGTTCACCCCTCCACTTT.

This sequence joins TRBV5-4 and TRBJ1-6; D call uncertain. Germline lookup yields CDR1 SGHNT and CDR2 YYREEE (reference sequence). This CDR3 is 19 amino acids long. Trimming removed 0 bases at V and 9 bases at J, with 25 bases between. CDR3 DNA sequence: TGTGCCAGCAGCTTGGTTATCTTCGGGGTAGCGGGGTCTTCTTCACCCCTCCACTTT. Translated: CASSLVIFGVAGSSSPLHF.

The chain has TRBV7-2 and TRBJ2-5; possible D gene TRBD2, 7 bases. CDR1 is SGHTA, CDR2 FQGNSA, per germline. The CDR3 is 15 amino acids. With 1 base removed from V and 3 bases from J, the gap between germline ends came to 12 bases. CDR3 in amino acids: CASSLVGGAEETQYF. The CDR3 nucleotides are TGTGCCAGCAGCTTAGTGGGGGGGGCCGAAGAGACCCAGTACTTC. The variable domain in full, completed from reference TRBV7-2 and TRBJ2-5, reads GAGVSQSPSNKVTEKGKDVELRCDPISGHTALYWYRQSLGQGLEFLIYFQGNSAPDKSGLPSDRFSAERTGGSVSTLTIQRTQQEDSAVYLCASSLVGGAEETQYFGPGTRLLVL.

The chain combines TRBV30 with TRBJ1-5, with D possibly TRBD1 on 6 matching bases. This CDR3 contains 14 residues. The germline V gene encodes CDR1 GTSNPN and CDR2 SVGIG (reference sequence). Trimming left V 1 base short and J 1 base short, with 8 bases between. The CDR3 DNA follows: TGTGCCTGGAGTGGGACAGCCAGCAATCAGCCCCAGCATTTT. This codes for CAWSGTASNQPQHF.

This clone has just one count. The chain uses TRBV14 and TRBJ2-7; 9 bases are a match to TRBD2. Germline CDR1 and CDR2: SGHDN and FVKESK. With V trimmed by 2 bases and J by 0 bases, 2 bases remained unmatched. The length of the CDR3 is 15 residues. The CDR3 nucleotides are TGTGCCAGCAGCCAAAATAGCGGGAGCTCCTACGAGCAGTACTTC. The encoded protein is CASSQNSGSSYEQYF.

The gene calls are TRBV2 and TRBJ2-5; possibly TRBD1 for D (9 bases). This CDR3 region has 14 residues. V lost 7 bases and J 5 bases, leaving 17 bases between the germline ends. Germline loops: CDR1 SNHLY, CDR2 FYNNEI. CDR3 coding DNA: TGTGCCAGCACGATTAGCGGGACAGGGGAGACCCAGTACTTC. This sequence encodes CASTISGTGETQYF.

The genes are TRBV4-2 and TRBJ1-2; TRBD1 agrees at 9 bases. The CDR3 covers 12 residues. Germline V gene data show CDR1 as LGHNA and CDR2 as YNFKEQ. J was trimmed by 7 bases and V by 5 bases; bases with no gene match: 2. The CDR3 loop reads CASSSTGGGYTF. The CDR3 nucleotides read TGTGCCAGCAGCTCGACAGGGGGTGGCTACACCTTC.

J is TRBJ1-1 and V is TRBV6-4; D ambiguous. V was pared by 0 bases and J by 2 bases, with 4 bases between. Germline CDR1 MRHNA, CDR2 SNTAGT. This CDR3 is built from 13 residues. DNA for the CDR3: TGTGCCAGCAGTGACTCGACAAACACTGAAGCTTTCTTT. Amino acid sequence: CASSDSTNTEAFF.